This T cell receptor (beta chain) appears in the sequencing data of a study of T cells after yellow fever vaccination. For the study at large: Preparing low-cell-number fractions relied on SMART-Seq v4 Ultra Low Input.

This clonotype has only one observation. As yet, its antigen is unknown. TCRdb re-analysed the 5' RACE reads in MiXCR, keeping a single row per CDR3 protein. The data contain more than 450,000 distinct CDR3 sequences, around a fifth of them singletons. V lost 10 bases, J lost 5 bases, and 15 bases lay in between. This CDR3 region has 13 residues. CDR1 KGHDR and CDR2 SFDVKD come from the germline V gene. General observations from the study: Most clones from primary vaccination resurfaced after the booster (approximately 97% CD4, less than 90% CD8). A faster peak, day 5 versus 15, was reached by the weaker secondary response. Any FACS-sorted repertoire could hold abundant clonotypes that contaminate it from the bulk population.

This receptor was taken from a young man who received the YFV17D yellow fever vaccine. The J gene is TRBJ2-3, the V gene TRBV24-1, with a tentative D call TRBD1 (6 bases). The sample here was PBMCs, taken less than 25 days after the first yellow fever vaccination. The CDR3, as DNA: TGTGCCACGGGCTGGGGGCAGGGAGATACGCAGTATTTT. It is translated as CATGWGQGDTQYF.